These T cell receptor beta chains were read from a single sample in a study of vaccination effects on CD4 cells after COVID-19. What these receptors recognize is not known. Only in-frame clones appear in the TCRdb table, and some are missing; sequencing was by immunoSEQ multiplex PCR. The repertoire consists of under 40,000 clones, with approximately 82% occurring once and the leading ten covering about 2%. The material was CD4+ T cells from PBMCs cultured with HCoV-NL63 spike peptides, obtained after COVID-19 vaccination. The receptors come from a human donor who received a COVID-19 vaccine. Some clones in this sample may be carry-over from other donors' samples. The CDR3 runs from the conserved cysteine through the conserved F or W. The D gene is left open where the match is weak. The size entry is marked missing in some rows and otherwise reads once, few, many or a size class.

TRBV5-1	-	once	TRBJ1-6	TGCGCCAGCACGCTGGCGGGCTCCTATAATTCACCCCTCCACTTT	CASTLAGSYNSPLHF
TRBV4-1	-	-	TRBJ1-2	TGCGCCAGCAGCCAAGAGCCAGCCAATTCTAACTATGGCTACACCTTC	CASSQEPANSNYGYTF
TRBV3-1/TRBV3-2	-	-	TRBJ1-5	TGTGCCAGCAGTCAGGGCAACCTGCTCAATCAGCCCCAGCATTTT	CASSQGNLLNQPQHF
TRBV27	-	once	TRBJ2-1	TGTGCCAGCACCCGGGACCCCCGGTATGAGCAGTTCTTC	CASTRDPRYEQFF
TRBV19	-	-	TRBJ2-1	TGTGCCAGTAGTTCGGGCCAATACTACAATGAGCAGTTCTTC	CASSSGQYYNEQFF
TRBV25-1	-	-	TRBJ2-2	TGTGCCAGCAGTTCGGTCCCCACCGGGGAGCTGTTTTTT	CASSSVPTGELFF
TRBV7-2	-	-	TRBJ1-6	TGTGCCAGCAGCTTCGGAGGGAGGAATTCACCCCTCCACTTT	CASSFGGRNSPLHF
TRBV18	TRBD2	-	TRBJ2-5	TGTGCCAGCTCACAGACTAGCGGGGAGACCCAGTACTTC	CASSQTSGETQYF
TRBV28	-	once	TRBJ1-1	TGTGCCAGCAGACTTCGGGACACTGCGAACACTGAAGCTTTCTTT	CASRLRDTANTEAFF
TRBV24-1	TRBD1	-	TRBJ1-2	TGTGCCACCAGTGAACCCGGGACAGGGAAATATGGCTACACCTTC	CATSEPGTGKYGYTF
TRBV2	-	-	TRBJ1-5	TGTGCCAGCACCTCCGGGACACGTAATCAGCCCCAGCATTTT	CASTSGTRNQPQHF
TRBV19	-	-	TRBJ2-5	TGTGCCAGTAGTCGGTTAGGGGGGGGGTTTCAAGAGACCCAGTACTTC	CASSRLGGGFQETQYF
TRBV7-2	-	-	TRBJ1-1	TGTGCCAGCAGCTTAGGGGGCTTCCGCACTGAAGCTTTCTTT	CASSLGGFRTEAFF
TRBV7-9	-	-	TRBJ2-1	TGTGCCAGCAGCCCTACCCAAGGCTCAATTGGGCACAATGAGCAGTTCTTC	CASSPTQGSIGHNEQFF
TRBV5-4	-	-	TRBJ1-2	TGTGCCAGCAGCTTTTCCGGTAGCTATGGCTACACCTTC	CASSFSGSYGYTF
TRBV6-5	-	-	TRBJ2-3	TGTGCCAGCAGTTATTCCGCGAGCACAGATACGCAGTATTTT	CASSYSASTDTQYF
TRBV19	-	-	TRBJ1-1	TGTGCCAGTAGTACAACCGTCGGAGGCACTGAAGCTTTCTTT	CASSTTVGGTEAFF
TRBV4-1	TRBD1	-	TRBJ1-5	TGCGCCAGCAGCCCACAGGGGAATAGCAATCAGCCCCAGCATTTT	CASSPQGNSNQPQHF
TRBV24-1	-	-	TRBJ1-5	TGTGCCACCAGTGGCGGGGGACAATTCAATCAGCCCCAGCATTTT	CATSGGGQFNQPQHF
TRBV18	-	once	TRBJ1-1	TGTGCCAGCTCACCAGAGATGTTAGGGAACACTGAAGCTTTCTTT	CASSPEMLGNTEAFF
TRBV25-1	TRBD2	-	TRBJ2-2	TGTGCCAGCGGACTAGCGGGGGGTAACACCGGGGAGCTGTTTTTT	CASGLAGGNTGELFF
TRBV10-3	-	-	TRBJ1-1	TGTGCCACTTCTATTATGAACACTGAAGCTTTCTTT	CATSIMNTEAFF
TRBV5-1	-	-	TRBJ2-5	TGCGCCAGCAGGCGCGGGACAAGCCAAGAGACCCAGTACTTC	CASRRGTSQETQYF
TRBV19	-	-	TRBJ1-4	TGTGCCAGTAGTATAGGGACCAGGGGAAATGAAAAACTGTTTTTT	CASSIGTRGNEKLFF
TRBV4-3	TRBD1	few	TRBJ2-1	TGCGCCAGCAGCCAAGAGGGCCAGGGGGCATATGAGCAGTTCTTC	CASSQEGQGAYEQFF
TRBV6-4	TRBD2	-	TRBJ2-1	TGTGCCAGCAGTGACTTCGACAGCGGGGGGGCCAGTGAGCAGTTCTTC	CASSDFDSGGASEQFF
TRBV6-5	-	-	TRBJ2-5	TGTGCCAGCAGTCATACGGGACTCACAAAAGAGACCCAGTACTTC	CASSHTGLTKETQYF
TRBV5-1	-	-	TRBJ1-2	TGCGCCAGCAGCTTCACGGGGTCTGAGGGCTATGGCTACACCTTC	CASSFTGSEGYGYTF
TRBV2	-	few	TRBJ2-3	TGTGCCAGCAGTCGCACAGATACGCAGTATTTT	CASSRTDTQYF
TRBV7-2	-	-	TRBJ1-2	TGTGCCAGCAGTATCGGAGGTAGGAACTATGGCTACACCTTC	CASSIGGRNYGYTF
TRBV7-6	TRBD1	-	TRBJ2-1	TGTGCCAGCAGCCTTACCAGGGGGCGAGACCTGAATGAGCAGTTCTTC	CASSLTRGRDLNEQFF
TRBV5-6	-	once	TRBJ1-2	TGTGCCAGCAGCCCCGAGGGGATCGGTTATGGCTACACCTTC	CASSPEGIGYGYTF
TRBV5-1	-	-	TRBJ1-6	TGCGCCAGCAGCTTGGCCCAGCCGAGCTCCTATAATTCACCCCTCCACTTT	CASSLAQPSSYNSPLHF
TRBV7-3	-	once	TRBJ2-3	TGTGCCAGCAGCTTATTGGGGAGGCCCGGACCAGATACGCAGTATTTT	CASSLLGRPGPDTQYF
TRBV7-3	-	-	TRBJ2-1	TGTGCCAGCAGCTTACGGTATAATGGGGAGCAGTTCTTC	CASSLRYNGEQFF
TRBV24-1	TRBD1	-	TRBJ2-5	TGTGCCACCAGTGATTGGACAGGGCGACAAGAGACCCAGTACTTC	CATSDWTGRQETQYF
TRBV7-2	TRBD1	once	TRBJ2-2	TGTGCCAGCAGCTCGACAGGGGGCACTGGCACCGGGGAGCTGTTTTTT	CASSSTGGTGTGELFF